This T cell receptor (beta chain) was sequenced for a study of T-cell memory formation after mild COVID-19. Study background: Largely, the TCR clusters proved donor specific.

Each CDR3 protein gets one entry after TCRdb re-called the 5' RACE reads with MiXCR. This table has about 350,000 distinct CDR3 sequences, 20% to 25% appearing once. The source of this sequence is a young man who had mild COVID-19 (a few samples of this study predate the infection). Cell type and time point are not known. Sequenced input: PBMCs or a T cell subset sorted from them (not recorded which).

This CDR3 is CASSTTFF. Here the CDR3 DNA reads TGTGCCAGCTCTACCACTTTCTTT. The chain employs TRBV2 and TRBJ1-1; D not resolved. Between the trimmed V and J ends, which lost 8 bases and 12 bases, there was a span of 7 bases. From germline, CDR1 is SNHLY and CDR2 FYNNEI. The CDR3 runs to 8 residues.